Given below is one T cell receptor (beta chain) in context. The data were taken from a study of blood T cell repertoires in COVID-19. Whole-study context: Recovered Cohort 3 donors showed two negative PCRs, clearance, or symptom resolution. Samples taken during acute and convalescent COVID-19 were collected in the United States, Italy and Spain. The cDNA or gDNA used as material had been derived from T cells, B-cell-depleted T cells, or PBMCs.

Some clones are missing from TCRdb's copy, which holds only in-frame ones; the method was immunoSEQ multiplex PCR. This sample has under 400,000 clones, with around 87% found just once. CDR3 length equals 16 residues. Germline V gene sequence: CDR1 SNHLY, CDR2 FYNNEI. V was pared by 7 bases and J by 8 bases, with 14 bases of the junction left unmatched. This study enrolled people aged 18 to 89 from about two dozen US geographic areas. The sequence was collected from a man aged 40-49 years in a cohort exposed to, infected with or recovered from COVID-19 (not recorded which). The source material was PBMCs or T cells enriched from blood (not recorded which). The chain employs TRBV2 and TRBJ2-1; 10 nucleotides match TRBD1. In DNA form, the CDR3 reads TGTGCCAGCACTAAACTGGGGGGACAGGGGAGTGATGAGCAGTTCTTC. This codes for CASTKLGGQGSDEQFF.